This entry lists 21 T cell receptor beta chains sequenced from one sample in a study of shared clonotypes between healthy human individuals. TCRdb's copy holds only in-frame clones and misses some; the assay was immunoSEQ multiplex PCR. In the table there are about 1.1 million clones, 60% to 85% of which are singletons. What was sequenced was memory CD4+ T cells from PBMCs. Subset described: CD45RA-negative fraction. Source of these receptors: a man between 18 and 35 years old in good health. Some clones in this sample may be carry-over from other donors' samples.

Here the CDR3 DNA reads TGTGCCACCCAGGGGGGTCAGTCAGTCTCCTACGAGCAGTACTTC. Amino acids: CATQGGQSVSYEQYF. The gene calls are TRBV10-3 and TRBJ2-7, with D perhaps TRBD1 (7 bases). CDR3 length equals 15 residues. V was cut by 10 bases and J by 0 bases, with 19 bases left in between. Germline V lookup: CDR1 ENHRY, CDR2 SYGVKD.

This chain links TRBV5-1 with TRBJ2-5, with TRBD2 matching 11 bases. The CDR3 contains 16 residues. V shed 4 bases and J 2 bases; nucleotides not matched to a gene: 7. Germline CDR1 is SGHRS and CDR2 is YFSETQ. CDR3: CASSPSGTSGQETQYF. The CDR3 DNA follows: TGCGCCAGCAGCCCGTCGGGGACTAGCGGACAAGAGACCCAGTACTTC.

In DNA form, the CDR3 reads TGTGCCAGCAGTTTAAGGACAACCAGAGCCTACGAGCAGTACTTC. Residues: CASSLRTTRAYEQYF. The V gene is TRBV28, the J gene TRBJ2-7, with D possibly TRBD1 on 5 matching bases. CDR3 length: 15 amino acids. Germline V gives CDR1 MDHEN, CDR2 SYDVKM. V gave up 2 bases and J gave up 2 bases, with 13 bases separating them.

The J gene is TRBJ1-2, the V gene TRBV27, with a weak D call TRBD1 (5 bases). Germline-derived CDR1 and CDR2 are MNHEY and SMNVEV (reference sequence). This CDR3 spans 15 amino acids. V lost 6 bases to trimming and J lost 6 bases, with 20 bases between them. DNA of the CDR3: TGTGCCAGCAGCACCCGGTACGGGGGAGGTGATGGCTACACCTTC. Its protein is CASSTRYGGGDGYTF.

CDR3 residues: CASSPKGGENTGELFF. CDR3 DNA sequence: TGTGCCAGCTCACCAAAGGGGGGAGAGAACACCGGGGAGCTGTTTTTT. The chain joins TRBV18 to TRBJ2-2; D possibly uses TRBD1 or TRBD2 (6 bases each). V gave up 2 bases and J gave up 1 base, with 11 bases separating them. This CDR3 has 16 amino acids. In germline, CDR1 is KGHSH, CDR2 LQKENI.

V gene TRBV29-1 combines with J gene TRBJ1-1; D might be TRBD1 (6 bases). V was cut by 8 bases and J by 6 bases, with 16 bases left in between. Germline V gives CDR1 SQVTM, CDR2 ANQGSEA. CDR3 length: 12 amino acids. Here the CDR3 DNA reads TGCAGCCTCTCAATGGGGGCCTCTGAAGCTTTCTTT. This gives the protein CSLSMGASEAFF.

This chain links TRBV7-3 with TRBJ2-1; 8 bases map to TRBD1. This CDR3 has 14 residues. V shed 5 bases and J 6 bases; nucleotides not matched to a gene: 6. Germline lookup yields CDR1 SGHTA and CDR2 FQGTGA. This CDR3 reads CASSPGGSFNEQFF. The CDR3 nucleotides are TGTGCCAGCAGCCCAGGGGGCAGTTTCAATGAGCAGTTCTTC.

The chain combines TRBV7-6 with TRBJ2-1, with TRBD2 matching over 14 bases. Trimming cost V 5 bases and J 9 bases; bases outside gene matches: 15. CDR1 and CDR2 from the germline V gene are SGHVS and FNYEAQ. CDR3 length equals 18 residues. The chain's CDR3 is CASSTRTGTSGSRGEQFF. CDR3 nucleotides: TGTGCCAGCAGCACCCGAACCGGGACTAGCGGGAGTCGGGGTGAGCAGTTCTTC.

This clone has at least ten counts. The rearrangement links TRBV10-1 to TRBJ1-5, with no clear D. The CDR3 totals 13 residues. Germline CDR1 WNHNN, CDR2 SYGVQD (reference sequence). Deletions cut 0 bases from V and 4 bases from J, with 4 bases between. The CDR3 bases are TGCGCCAGCAGTGAGTCGAGAAATCAGCCCCAGCATTTT. It specifies CASSESRNQPQHF.

This clone was seen a few times. The chain recombines TRBV6-1 with TRBJ1-2; D perhaps matches TRBD1 (6 bases). V was shortened by 6 bases and J by 4 bases, with 12 bases between the two germline ends. CDR3 size: 13 residues. Per the germline V gene, CDR1 is MNHNS and CDR2 is SASEGT. The CDR3 coding sequence is TGTGCCAGCAGACCAACAGGGATCTATGGCTACACCTTC. As protein: CASRPTGIYGYTF.

The chain uses TRBV18 and TRBJ1-2; D is possibly TRBD1 (6 bases). The CDR3 has 14 residues. Germline V gene lookup returns CDR1 KGHSH and CDR2 LQKENI. Trimming shortened V by 3 bases and J by 5 bases, and 13 bases separated the two germline ends. In nucleotides, the CDR3 is TGTGCCAGCTCACCGTCGGACAGCTCATATGGCTACACCTTC. This codes for CASSPSDSSYGYTF.

This sequence joins TRBV19 and TRBJ2-3; 12 bases line up with TRBD2. Germline CDR1 and CDR2: LNHDA and SQIVND (reference sequence). Trimming took 5 bases from V and 2 from J; bases not matched to a gene: 5. This CDR3 is 16 amino acids long. The CDR3 nucleotides read TGTGCCAGTAGTTCCTCTAGCGGGAGGGTCACAGATACGCAGTATTTT. Translation gives CASSSSSGRVTDTQYF.

This clone was counted a single time. Being one base from a much bigger clone, this may be a read error. Other DNA sequences from this sample encode an identical CDR3 as well. V is TRBV28 and J is TRBJ1-5, with 7 bases that match TRBD1. V trimming: 6 bases; J trimming: 1 base; junction bases outside the gene matches: 3. Germline CDR1 reads MDHEN; CDR2 reads SYDVKM. The CDR3 has 14 residues. CDR3 in amino acids: CASSPTGSNQPQHF. Written as DNA, the CDR3 is TGTGCCAGCAGCCCGACAGGGAGCAATCAGCCCCAGCATTTT.

The V call is TRBV27, the J call TRBJ2-5; D could derive from TRBD1 or TRBD2 (5 bases each). CDR3 size: 16 residues. V was pared by 2 bases and J by 0 bases, with 13 bases between. Germline loops: CDR1 MNHEY, CDR2 SMNVEV (reference sequence). CDR3 protein: CASSLRDGRYQETQYF. In nucleotides, the CDR3 is TGTGCCAGCAGTTTACGGGACGGCCGGTACCAAGAGACCCAGTACTTC.

The chain links TRBV10-3 to TRBJ2-3; no firm D call. This CDR3 is 13 amino acids long. V gave up 8 bases and J gave up 3 bases, with 12 bases separating them. Germline V gene sequence: CDR1 ENHRY, CDR2 SYGVKD. The CDR3 DNA reads TGTGCCATCGCGGTCCCCGGGACAGATACGCAGTATTTT. This codes for CAIAVPGTDTQYF.

In this sample, this clone turned up once. This chain links TRBV25-1 with TRBJ2-1; D not resolved. The V and J ends lost 1 base and 1 base respectively, with 8 bases between them. This CDR3 is 15 amino acids long. The germline V gene encodes CDR1 MGHDK and CDR2 SYGVNS. Here the CDR3 DNA reads TGTGCCAGCAGTGAATCCCCCCCGTCCTACAATGAGCAGTTCTTC. This translates into CASSESPPSYNEQFF.

The chain employs TRBV11-3 and TRBJ2-2, with TRBD2 matching over 9 bases. The CDR3 sequence is 15 residues long. The V segment lost 2 bases and the J segment 7 bases; nucleotides outside the gene matches: 5. The germline V gene encodes CDR1 SGHNT and CDR2 YENEEA. The CDR3 nucleotides read TGTGCCAGCAGCTTATTAGCGGGAGTGGTCGGGGAGCTGTTTTTT. It is translated as CASSLLAGVVGELFF. The full variable domain, rest sourced from reference TRBV11-3 and TRBJ2-2, is EAGVVQSPRYKIIEKKQPVAFWCNPISGHNTLYWYLQNLGQGPELLIRYENEEAVDDSQLPKDRFSAERLKGVDSTLKIQPAELGDSAVYLCASSLLAGVVGELFFGEGSRLTVL.

This chain connects TRBV11-2 to TRBJ2-7; D perhaps matches TRBD2 (5 bases). Germline lookup yields CDR1 SGHAT and CDR2 FQNNGV. This CDR3 region has 15 residues. The V end was cut by 1 base, the J end by 6 bases, with 16 bases between. The CDR3 DNA sequence: TGTGCCAGCAGCTTAGTCCCGGGATCGGTCGGCGAGCAGTACTTC. Its translation is CASSLVPGSVGEQYF.

This clone appeared once. The chain joins TRBV27 to TRBJ2-7; D may match TRBD1 or TRBD2 (5 bases each). Looked up from germline, CDR1 is MNHEY and CDR2 is SMNVEV (reference sequence). The CDR3 consists of 14 residues. The ends were cut back, 4 bases at V and 3 bases at J, with 13 bases in the middle. The chain's CDR3 is CASSSTGPSYEQYF. In DNA, the CDR3 is TGTGCCAGCAGTTCGACGGGACCCAGCTACGAGCAGTACTTC.

This clone appeared once. The chain joins TRBV2 to TRBJ1-2; 7 bases are a match to TRBD1. Germline values: CDR1 SNHLY, CDR2 FYNNEI. The trim removed 7 bases at V and 2 bases at J, leaving 7 bases unmatched. The length of the CDR3 is 14 residues. The chain's CDR3 is CASTRGLGNYGYTF. CDR3 in DNA: TGTGCCAGCACTAGGGGGCTTGGCAACTATGGCTACACCTTC. Together with reference TRBV2 and TRBJ1-2, the CDR3 gives the full variable domain: EPEVTQTPSHQVTQMGQEVILRCVPISNHLYFYWYRQILGQKVEFLVSFYNNEISEKSEIFDDQFSVERPDGSNFTLKIRSTKLEDSAMYFCASTRGLGNYGYTFGSGTRLTVV.

This chain joins TRBV7-3 and TRBJ2-1, with 13 bases aligning to TRBD2. V was clipped by 4 bases and J by 8 bases; unmatched bases: 5. CDR3 length: 15 residues. CDR1 is SGHTA, CDR2 FQGTGA, per germline. This CDR3 reads CASSSTSGRRDEQFF. As DNA, the CDR3 is TGTGCCAGCAGCTCGACTAGCGGGAGGCGGGATGAGCAGTTCTTC.